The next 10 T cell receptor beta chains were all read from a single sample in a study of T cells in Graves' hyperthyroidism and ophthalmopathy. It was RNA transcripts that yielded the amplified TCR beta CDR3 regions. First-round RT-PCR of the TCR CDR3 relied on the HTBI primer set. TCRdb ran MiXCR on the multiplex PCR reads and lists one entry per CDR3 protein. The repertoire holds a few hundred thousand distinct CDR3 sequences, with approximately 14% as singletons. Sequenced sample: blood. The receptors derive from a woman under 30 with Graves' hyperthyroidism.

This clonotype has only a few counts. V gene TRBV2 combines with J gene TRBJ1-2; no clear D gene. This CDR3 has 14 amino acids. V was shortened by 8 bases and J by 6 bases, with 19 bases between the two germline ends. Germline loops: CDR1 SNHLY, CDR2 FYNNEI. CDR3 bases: TGTGCCAGCCCCCCTTTATCGGGCTTAAATGGCTACACCTTC. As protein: CASPPLSGLNGYTF. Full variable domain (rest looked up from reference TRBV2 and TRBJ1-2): EPEVTQTPSHQVTQMGQEVILRCVPISNHLYFYWYRQILGQKVEFLVSFYNNEISEKSEIFDDQFSVERPDGSNFTLKIRSTKLEDSAMYFCASPPLSGLNGYTFGSGTRLTVV.

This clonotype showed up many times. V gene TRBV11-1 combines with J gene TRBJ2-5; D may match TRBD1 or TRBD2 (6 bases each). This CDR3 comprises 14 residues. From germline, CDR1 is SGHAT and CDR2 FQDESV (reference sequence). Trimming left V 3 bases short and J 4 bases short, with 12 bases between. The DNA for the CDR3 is TGTGCCAGCAGCTTTGCCGGGGGCCTAGAGACCCAGTACTTC. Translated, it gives CASSFAGGLETQYF.

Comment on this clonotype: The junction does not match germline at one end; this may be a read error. The CDR3 loop is CASSSLDRAGANVLTF. In DNA form, the CDR3 reads TGTGCTAGCAGCTCGCTAGACAGGGCTGGGGCCAACGTCCTGACTTTC. The chain uses TRBV7-2 and TRBJ2-6; 7 nucleotides line up with TRBD1. The CDR3 runs 16 residues. Germline values: CDR1 SGHTA, CDR2 FQGNSA. The full variable domain, rest sourced from reference TRBV7-2 and TRBJ2-6, is GAGVSQSPSNKVTEKGKDVELRCDPISGHTALYWYRQSLGQGLEFLIYFQGNSAPDKSGLPSDRFSAERTGGSVSTLTIQRTQQEDSAVYLCASSSLDRAGANVLTFGAGSRLTVL.

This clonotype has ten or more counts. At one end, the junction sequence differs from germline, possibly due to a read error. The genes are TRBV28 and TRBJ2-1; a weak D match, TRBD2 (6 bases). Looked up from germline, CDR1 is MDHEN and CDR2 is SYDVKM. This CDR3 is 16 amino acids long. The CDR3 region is CASTLVGPAGISEQFF. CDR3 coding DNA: TGTGCCAGCACTTTAGTGGGCCCGGCGGGAATAAGTGAGCAGTTCTTC.

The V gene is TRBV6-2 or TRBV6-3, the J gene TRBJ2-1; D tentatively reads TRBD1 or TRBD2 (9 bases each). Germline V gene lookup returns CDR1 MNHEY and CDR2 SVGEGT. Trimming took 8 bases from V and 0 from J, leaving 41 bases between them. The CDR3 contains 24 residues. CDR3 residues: CASSLRTGTGFGGRADVSYNEQFF. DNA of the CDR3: TGTGCCAGCTCCCTAAGAACCGGGACAGGGTTCGGCGGGAGGGCCGACGTCTCCTACAATGAGCAGTTCTTC.

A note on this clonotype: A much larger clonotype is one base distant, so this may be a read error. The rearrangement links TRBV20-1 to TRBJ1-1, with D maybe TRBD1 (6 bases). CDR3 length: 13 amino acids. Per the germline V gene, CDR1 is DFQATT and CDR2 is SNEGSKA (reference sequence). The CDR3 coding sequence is TGCAGTGCTGTTTACAGGGAGAGAACTGAAGCTCTCTTT. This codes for CSAVYRERTEALF.

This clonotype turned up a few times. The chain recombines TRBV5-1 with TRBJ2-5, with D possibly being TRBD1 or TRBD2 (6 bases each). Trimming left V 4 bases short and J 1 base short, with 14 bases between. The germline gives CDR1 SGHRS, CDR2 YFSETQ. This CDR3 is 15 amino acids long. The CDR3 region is CASSGWGAPQETQYF. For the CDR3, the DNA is TGCGCCAGCAGCGGATGGGGGGCCCCCCAAGAGACCCAGTACTTC.

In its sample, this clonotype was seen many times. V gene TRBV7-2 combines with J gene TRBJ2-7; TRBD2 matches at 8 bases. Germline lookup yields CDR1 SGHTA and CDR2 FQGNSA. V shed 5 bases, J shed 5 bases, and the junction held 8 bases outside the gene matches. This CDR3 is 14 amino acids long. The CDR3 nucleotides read TGTGCCAGCAGCCTATGGACTAGCCGGCACGAGCAGTACTTC. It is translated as CASSLWTSRHEQYF.

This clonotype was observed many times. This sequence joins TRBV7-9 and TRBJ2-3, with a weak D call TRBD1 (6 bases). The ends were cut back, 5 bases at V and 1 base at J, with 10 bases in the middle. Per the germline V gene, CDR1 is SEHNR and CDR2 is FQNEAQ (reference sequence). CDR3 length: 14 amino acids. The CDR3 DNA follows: TGTGCCAGCAGCCAACGGACAGGCACAGATACGCAGTATTTT. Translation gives CASSQRTGTDTQYF.

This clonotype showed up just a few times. The CDR3 region is CAISIAENTGELFF. The CDR3 DNA reads TGTGCCATCAGTATAGCGGAAAACACCGGGGAGCTGTTTTTT. The chain joins TRBV10-3 to TRBJ2-2, with D perhaps matching TRBD2 (6 bases). Germline loops: CDR1 ENHRY, CDR2 SYGVKD. The CDR3 consists of 14 residues. V was shortened by 5 bases and J by 2 bases, with 9 bases between the two germline ends.